This TCR beta chain is from a study of shared clonotypes between healthy human individuals. Broader study findings: Sequencing of the sorted subsets was shown by rarefaction to be incomplete despite large depth.

This CDR3 has 13 amino acids. Looked up from germline, CDR1 is SNHLY and CDR2 is FYNNEI. Trimming took 4 bases from V and 5 from J, leaving 10 bases between them. As concerns this clone: Antigen: not known.

Sequenced by immunoSEQ multiplex PCR; TCRdb stores in-frame clones only, minus some. The data show fewer than 2.5 million clones, with approximately 93% seen just once and 0.36% held by the top ten. The authors divided CD4+ cells into CD45RA+ naive and CD45RA-negative memory subsets. V gene TRBV2 combines with J gene TRBJ2-3, with D possibly matching TRBD1 (6 bases). This clonotype was sampled from a man younger than 35 in good health. Some clones in this sample may be carry-over from other donors' samples. The sequencing input was naive CD4+ T cells from PBMCs. As for subset: CD45RA+ positively selected. The CDR3 sequence: CASSVEGEDTQYF. The CDR3 region has the DNA TGTGCCAGCAGTGTTGAGGGGGAAGATACGCAGTATTTT.